These T cell receptor beta chains were read from a single sample in a study of T-cell reconstitution after alpha-beta-depleted transplantation in children. Using its own MiXCR run on the PCR reads, TCRdb lists one record per CDR3 protein. Among 17,000 or so distinct CDR3 sequences listed, 9.5% to 15% were seen once. The specimen comprised PBMCs, mostly from graft donor cells, sampled 180 days after TCRalphabeta/CD19-depleted stem cell transplant. The receptors originated from a boy under two years old who had a stem cell transplant for Wiskott-Aldrich syndrome, so the T cells may come from the graft donor. The CDR3 runs from the conserved cysteine through the conserved F or W. The D gene is left open where the match is weak. The size field is filled for only some rows; it gives once, few, many or a size class.

CDR3: CASKWVAGDDEQYF; DNA: TGCGCCAGCAAGTGGGTAGCGGGAGACGACGAGCAGTACTTC; J: TRBJ2-7; size: many; D: TRBD2; V: TRBV10-2
CDR3: CASSSSPSYEQYF; DNA: TGTGCCAGCAGCTCATCCCCCTCCTACGAGCAGTACTTC; J: TRBJ2-7; size: many; D: .; V: TRBV7-7
CDR3: CARGPQPGYYEQYF; DNA: TGTGCCAGGGGCCCCCAGCCAGGGTACTACGAGCAGTACTTC; J: TRBJ2-7; size: .; D: .; V: TRBV28
CDR3: CASSQALGPGANGLTF; DNA: TGTGCCAGCAGCCAAGCCTTAGGGCCTGGGGCCAACGGCCTGACTTTC; J: TRBJ2-6; size: once; D: .; V: TRBV3-1
CDR3: CASSQVLGGELFF; DNA: TGTGCCAGCAGCCAAGTCCTAGGCGGGGAGCTGTTTTTT; J: TRBJ2-2; size: few; D: .; V: TRBV14
CDR3: CASSPGSGLGLQETQYF; DNA: TGTGCCAGCAGCCCAGGATCGGGCTTGGGGCTTCAAGAGACCCAGTACTTC; J: TRBJ2-5; size: many; D: .; V: TRBV5-4
CDR3: CASSPTGFFQTEAFF; DNA: TGTGCCAGCAGCCCAACAGGGTTTTTTCAGACTGAAGCTTTCTTT; J: TRBJ1-1; size: medium-sized; D: .; V: TRBV5-8
CDR3: CASSFRFGGANTEAFF; DNA: .; J: TRBJ1-1; size: .; D: .; V: TRBV12-3/TRBV12-4
CDR3: CSAPRLAGGPDTQYF; DNA: TGCAGTGCTCCCCGACTAGCGGGAGGGCCAGATACGCAGTATTTT; J: TRBJ2-3; size: .; D: TRBD2; V: TRBV20-1
CDR3: CASSLSSSLGGNTIYF; DNA: TGTGCCAGCAGTTTATCGTCCAGCCTAGGGGGAAACACCATATATTTT; J: TRBJ1-3; size: .; D: .; V: TRBV28
CDR3: CSAWSLGRGVYEQYF; DNA: TGCAGTGCTTGGTCCTTGGGGCGGGGGGTCTACGAGCAGTACTTC; J: TRBJ2-7; size: many; D: TRBD2; V: TRBV20-1
CDR3: CAMGPSQSVWGEAFF; DNA: TGTGCCATGGGCCCCAGCCAGTCGGTGTGGGGGGAGGCTTTCTTT; J: TRBJ1-1; size: once; D: .; V: TRBV4-2
CDR3: CASSPFSRRNTEAFF; DNA: TGTGCCAGCAGCCCATTCAGTCGGCGGAACACTGAAGCTTTCTTT; J: TRBJ1-1; size: few; D: .; V: TRBV12-3/TRBV12-4
CDR3: CASRREDGRTAPSYNEQFF; DNA: TGCGCCAGCAGACGAGAGGACGGGAGGACGGCACCATCCTACAATGAGCAGTTCTTC; J: TRBJ2-1; size: .; D: TRBD2; V: TRBV4-1
CDR3: CASSLLLGTEAFF; DNA: TGCGCCAGCAGCTTGTTGTTGGGCACTGAAGCTTTCTTT; J: TRBJ1-1; size: many; D: .; V: TRBV5-1
CDR3: CASSSRGFPYEQYF; DNA: TGTGCCAGCAGCTCTAGGGGGTTCCCCTACGAGCAGTACTTC; J: TRBJ2-7; size: few; D: .; V: TRBV6-1
CDR3: CASSLAPTSGRVGTGELFF; DNA: TGCGCCAGCAGCTTGGCCCCGACTAGCGGGAGGGTTGGCACCGGGGAGCTGTTTTTT; J: TRBJ2-2; size: few; D: TRBD2; V: TRBV5-1
CDR3: CASSSSRGSGSHNEQFF; DNA: TGTGCCAGCAGTTCCTCCCGTGGTAGCGGGTCCCACAATGAGCAGTTCTTC; J: TRBJ2-1; size: .; D: TRBD2; V: TRBV27
CDR3: CASSYWGRNTGELFF; DNA: TGTGCCAGCAGTTACTGGGGGAGGAACACCGGGGAGCTGTTTTTT; J: TRBJ2-2; size: many; D: .; V: TRBV6-5
CDR3: CASSLVAPIQETQYF; DNA: TGCGCCAGCAGCTTGGTTGCGCCTATCCAAGAGACCCAGTACTTC; J: TRBJ2-5; size: few; D: .; V: TRBV5-1
CDR3: CASSAGGGAGYGYTF; DNA: TGTGCCAGCAGTGCCGGCGGGGGGGCCGGCTATGGCTACACCTTC; J: TRBJ1-2; size: .; D: .; V: TRBV6-1
CDR3: CASSPGTGEAFF; DNA: TGCGCCAGCAGCCCCGGGACCGGTGAAGCTTTCTTT; J: TRBJ1-1; size: many; D: .; V: TRBV5-1